Presented here are 3 T cell receptor beta chains from one specimen sequenced in a study of T cells in Graves' hyperthyroidism and ophthalmopathy. There were TCR beta CDR3 regions amplified from RNA transcripts. TCR CDR3 underwent first-round RT-PCR with the HTBI primer set. TCRdb itself ran the multiplex PCR reads through MiXCR, one entry per CDR3 protein. The sample lists around 520,000 distinct CDR3 sequences; 13% to 15% were seen once. The specimen sequenced was blood. These receptors were taken from a woman aged 18-29 years with Graves' hyperthyroidism.

This chain uses TRBV6-1 with TRBJ2-1, with D perhaps matching TRBD2 (6 bases). V gave up 5 bases and J gave up 8 bases, with 22 bases separating them. The CDR3 runs to 16 residues. Per the germline V gene, CDR1 is MNHNS and CDR2 is SASEGT. This chain's CDR3 is CASSLGGTPVGYEQFF. The CDR3, as DNA: TGTGCCAGCAGTCTGGGCGGGACTCCTGTGGGCTATGAGCAGTTCTTC.

The chain combines TRBV19 with TRBJ2-3; D is uncertain. From germline, CDR1 is LNHDA and CDR2 SQIVND (reference sequence). The CDR3 has 15 residues. With 7 bases removed from V and 4 bases from J, the gap between germline ends came to 18 bases. The DNA of the CDR3 is TGTGCCAGTACCAACCGGGCATTAGGCTCAGATACGCAGTATTTT. It specifies CASTNRALGSDTQYF.

The chain has TRBV13 and TRBJ2-4; tentative D call: TRBD2 (5 bases). Trimming cost V 3 bases and J 3 bases, with 9 bases left between them. CDR1 is PRHDT and CDR2 is FYEKMQ in the germline V gene (reference sequence). CDR3 size: 14 residues. Written as DNA, the CDR3 is TGTGCCAGCAGCTTTACCGGAGGCAAAAACATTCAGTACTTC. Its translation is CASSFTGGKNIQYF.